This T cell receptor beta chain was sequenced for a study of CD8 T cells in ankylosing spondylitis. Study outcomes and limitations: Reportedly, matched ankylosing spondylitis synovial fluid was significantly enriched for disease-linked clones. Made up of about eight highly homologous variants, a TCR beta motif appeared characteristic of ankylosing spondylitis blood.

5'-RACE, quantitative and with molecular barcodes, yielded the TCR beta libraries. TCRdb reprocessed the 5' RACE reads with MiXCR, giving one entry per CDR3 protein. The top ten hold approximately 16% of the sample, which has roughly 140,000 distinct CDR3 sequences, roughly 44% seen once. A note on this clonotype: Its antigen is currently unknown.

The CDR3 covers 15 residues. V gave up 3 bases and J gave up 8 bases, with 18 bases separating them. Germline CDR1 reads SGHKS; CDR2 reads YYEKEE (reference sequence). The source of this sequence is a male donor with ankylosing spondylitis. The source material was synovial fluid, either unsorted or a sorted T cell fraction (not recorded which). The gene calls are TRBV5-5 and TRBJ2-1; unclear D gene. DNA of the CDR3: TGTGCCAGCAGCTCCCCTCATAAGACCGGTGATGAGCAGTTCTTC. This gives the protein CASSSPHKTGDEQFF. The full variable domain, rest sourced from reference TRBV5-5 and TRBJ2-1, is DAGVTQSPTHLIKTRGQQVTLRCSPISGHKSVSWYQQVLGQGPQFIFQYYEKEERGRGNFPDRFSARQFPNYSSELNVNALLLGDSALYLCASSSPHKTGDEQFFGPGTRLTVL.